One TCR beta chain is described in this entry. This entry belongs to a study of blood T cell repertoires in COVID-19. Germline V gene data show CDR1 as SQVTM and CDR2 as ANQGSEA. V shed 3 bases and J 6 bases; nucleotides not matched to a gene: 6. The CDR3 length is 14 residues. Authors' methods: Reference gene primer amplification gave estimated nucleated cell counts. The repertoire was sequenced with immunoSEQ multiplex PCR; TCRdb's copy has only in-frame clones and lacks some. V, J and clone size reflect that table, while D and trimming were determined from the DNA. The profile covers about 190,000 clones, with about 88% appearing a single time and about 2.1% taken by the ten largest.

The V and J genes are TRBV29-1 and TRBJ2-2; 8 nucleotides line up with TRBD1. Sequenced: peripheral blood. The sequence derives from a man in his 70s with active or convalescent COVID-19. The CDR3 bases are TGCAGCGTTGAGGACAGGGATTTCGCCGGGGAGCTGTTTTTT. This gives the protein CSVEDRDFAGELFF.